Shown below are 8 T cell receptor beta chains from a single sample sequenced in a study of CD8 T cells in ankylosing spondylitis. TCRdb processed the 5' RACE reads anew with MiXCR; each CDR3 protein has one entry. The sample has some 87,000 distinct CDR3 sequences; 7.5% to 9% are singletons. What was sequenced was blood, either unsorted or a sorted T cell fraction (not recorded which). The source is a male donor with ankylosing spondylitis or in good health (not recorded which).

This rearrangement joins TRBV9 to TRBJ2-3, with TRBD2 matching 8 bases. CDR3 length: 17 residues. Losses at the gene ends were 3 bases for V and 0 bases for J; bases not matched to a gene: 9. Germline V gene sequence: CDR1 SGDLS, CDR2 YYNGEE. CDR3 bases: TGTGCCAGCAGCGGCAGCGGGGGCGACCTTAGCACAGATACGCAGTATTTT. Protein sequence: CASSGSGGDLSTDTQYF.

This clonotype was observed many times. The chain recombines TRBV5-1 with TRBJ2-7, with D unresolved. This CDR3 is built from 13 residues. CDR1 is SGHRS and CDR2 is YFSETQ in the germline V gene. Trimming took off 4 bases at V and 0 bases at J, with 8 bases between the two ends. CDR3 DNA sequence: TGCGCCAGCAGCAGGGTCTACTCCTACGAGCAGTACTTC. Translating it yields CASSRVYSYEQYF.

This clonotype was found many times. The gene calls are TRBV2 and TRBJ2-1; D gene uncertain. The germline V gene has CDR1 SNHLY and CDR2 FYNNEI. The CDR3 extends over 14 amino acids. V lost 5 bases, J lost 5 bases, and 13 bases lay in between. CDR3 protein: CASSTPQLNNEQFF. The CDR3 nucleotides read TGTGCCAGCAGTACGCCCCAGCTGAACAATGAGCAGTTCTTC. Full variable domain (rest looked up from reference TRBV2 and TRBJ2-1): EPEVTQTPSHQVTQMGQEVILRCVPISNHLYFYWYRQILGQKVEFLVSFYNNEISEKSEIFDDQFSVERPDGSNFTLKIRSTKLEDSAMYFCASSTPQLNNEQFFGPGTRLTVL.

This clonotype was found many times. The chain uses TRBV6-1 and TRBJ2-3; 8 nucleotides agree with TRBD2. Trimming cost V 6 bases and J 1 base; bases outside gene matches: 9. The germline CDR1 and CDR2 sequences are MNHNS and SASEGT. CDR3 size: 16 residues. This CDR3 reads CASRVRGGHGTDTQYF. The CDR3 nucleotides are TGTGCCAGCAGGGTTCGGGGGGGCCACGGCACAGATACGCAGTATTTT.

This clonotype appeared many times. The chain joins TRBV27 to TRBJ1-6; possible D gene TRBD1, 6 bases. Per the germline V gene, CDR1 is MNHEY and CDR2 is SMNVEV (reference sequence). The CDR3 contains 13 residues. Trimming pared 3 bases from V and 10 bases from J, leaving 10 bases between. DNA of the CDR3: TGTGCCAGCAGTTTCACAGGGCTCTCACCCCTCCACTTT. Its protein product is CASSFTGLSPLHF.

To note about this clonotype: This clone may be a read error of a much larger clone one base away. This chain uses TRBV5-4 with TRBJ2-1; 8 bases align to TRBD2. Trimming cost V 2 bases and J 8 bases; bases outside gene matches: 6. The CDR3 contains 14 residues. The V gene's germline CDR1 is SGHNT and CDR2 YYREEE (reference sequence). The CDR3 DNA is TGTGCCAGCAGCTTTTCGGGGGGGCCTTATGAGCAGTTCTTC. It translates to CASSFSGGPYEQFF.

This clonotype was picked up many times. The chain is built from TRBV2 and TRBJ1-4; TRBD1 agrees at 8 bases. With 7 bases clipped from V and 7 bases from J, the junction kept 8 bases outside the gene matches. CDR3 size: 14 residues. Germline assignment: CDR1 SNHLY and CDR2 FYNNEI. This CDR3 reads CASKFGRGPEKLFF. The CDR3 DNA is TGTGCCAGCAAGTTCGGCAGGGGGCCTGAAAAACTGTTTTTT. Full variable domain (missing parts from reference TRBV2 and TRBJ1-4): EPEVTQTPSHQVTQMGQEVILRCVPISNHLYFYWYRQILGQKVEFLVSFYNNEISEKSEIFDDQFSVERPDGSNFTLKIRSTKLEDSAMYFCASKFGRGPEKLFFGSGTQLSVL.

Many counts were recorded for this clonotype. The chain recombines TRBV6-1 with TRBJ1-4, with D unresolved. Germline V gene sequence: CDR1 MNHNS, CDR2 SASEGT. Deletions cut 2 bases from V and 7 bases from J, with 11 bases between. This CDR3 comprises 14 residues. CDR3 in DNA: TGTGCCAGCAGTGAATTAAGCTTCGGTGAAAAACTGTTTTTT. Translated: CASSELSFGEKLFF.